The present entry profiles one TCR beta chain with its context. Which antigen it targets is not known. No qualities accompany the bases; no much larger clone lies one base away. TCRbeta CDR3 regions were amplified from genomic DNA using the immunoSEQ Assay, a bias-controlled multiplex PCR. In the original analysis: The number of nucleated cells in each sample was estimated from the amplification of reference gene primers within the assay. To quantify the absolute abundance of each unique TCRbeta CDR3 rearrangement, sequence reads were collapsed and filtered. For each sample, productive Simpson clonality was calculated by taking the square root of Simpson's diversity index across productive rearrangements. Sourced from immuneACCESS, this table was stored by TCRdb with only in-frame sequences that have V and J called. A share of the clones is absent; for the studies checked, an unresolved V gene accounts for under half, and the remainder has no known explanation. D and trimming come from the DNA, and the V and J calls and clone size come from that table. This sample lists approximately 260,000 clones; approximately 86% were detected once. Roughly 4.9% of the sample is in the top ten clones.

V is pruned by 4 bases and J by 7 bases, leaving 13 bases of the junction without a gene match. CDR1 and CDR2 are read off the germline V gene as SGHDT and YYEEEE. Inclusive of the bounding cysteine and phenylalanine, the CDR3 is 15 residues long. Of all the DNA, just the CDR3 is kept, 45 bases in frame from base 1. Each collaborating institution followed its own protocols to collect whole blood in K2EDTA tubes. For TCRbeta analysis, collaborators shipped samples as frozen whole blood, isolated PBMCs, or DNA extracted from either of those sample types. This sample was taken from a study of blood T cell repertoires in COVID-19 (TCRdb year 2020). Turning to the overall study: Samples covering the acute and convalescent phases of COVID-19 were provided by collaborators in the United States, Italy and Spain. The sample metadata nearly always contained a de-identified subject ID, COVID-19 status, age in years and sex. Where HLA class I and class II types were available, the types were taken from metadata supplied by the sample provider, not from assay-based typing. The repertoires were made available in a free public database intended to serve as a resource for research on the immune response to SARS-CoV-2. Samples came from the ongoing ImmuneRACE study (first 160 participants) plus 1,254 subjects from 6 global collaborators. The dataset comprised deeply sampled blood TCRbeta repertoires from subjects exposed to, actively infected with, or recovered from COVID-19. The prospective study material was composed of cDNA or gDNA derived from T cells, B-cell-depleted T cells, or PBMCs.

Here is what the overall study found, with its caveats: The quantity of clinical and demographic metadata differed by source and by participant and was supplied without curation.

The TCR originated in a woman of 80 years or more with active or convalescent COVID-19. Material for sequencing was peripheral blood. The rearranged chain carries TRBV5-6 and TRBJ1-2, and 7 junction bases match TRBD1. The nucleotide sequence reads as follows: TGTGCCAGCAGCAGGAACCCGGGACAGTCTCCTGGCTACACCTTC. The resulting protein is CASSRNPGQSPGYTF.